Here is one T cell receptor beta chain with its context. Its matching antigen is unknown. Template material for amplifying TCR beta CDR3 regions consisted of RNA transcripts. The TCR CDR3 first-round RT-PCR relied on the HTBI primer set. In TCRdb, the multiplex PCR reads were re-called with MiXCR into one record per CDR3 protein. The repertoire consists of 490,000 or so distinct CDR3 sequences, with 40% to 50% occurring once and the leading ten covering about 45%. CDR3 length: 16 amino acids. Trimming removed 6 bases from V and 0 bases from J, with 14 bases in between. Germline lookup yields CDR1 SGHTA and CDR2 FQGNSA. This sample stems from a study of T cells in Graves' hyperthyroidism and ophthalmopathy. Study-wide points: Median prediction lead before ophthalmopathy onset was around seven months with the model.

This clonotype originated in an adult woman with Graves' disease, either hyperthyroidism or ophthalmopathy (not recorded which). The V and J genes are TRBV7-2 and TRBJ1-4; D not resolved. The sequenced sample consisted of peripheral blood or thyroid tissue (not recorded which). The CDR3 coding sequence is TGTGCCAGCAGACTACACGTGGCGGCAACTAATGAAAAACTGTTTTTT. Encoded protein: CASRLHVAATNEKLFF.